These 23 T cell receptor beta chains were sequenced from one sample in a study of molecular identifiers for immune sequencing clone quantification. TCRdb passed the PCR reads through MiXCR, listing each CDR3 protein once. The repertoire consists of about 500,000 distinct CDR3 sequences, with about a quarter occurring once and the leading ten covering roughly 0.79%. What was sequenced was naive CD8+ T cells from blood, with Jurkat cell RNA spiked in. Subset denoted: FACS-sorted CD8+CD4-CCR7+CD45RA+ naive T cells. The receptor set was obtained from a human donor in good health. Some libraries in this study had Jurkat cell RNA spiked in.

The sample holds many counts of this clonotype. This rearrangement joins TRBV4-3 to TRBJ2-5, with 8 bases that match TRBD2. V trimming: 4 bases; J trimming: 2 bases; junction bases outside the gene matches: 6. The CDR3 contains 15 residues. Germline V lookup: CDR1 LGHNA, CDR2 YSLEER. CDR3 in amino acids: CASSPGTSYQETQYF. In DNA form, the CDR3 reads TGCGCCAGCAGCCCCGGGACTAGTTATCAAGAGACCCAGTACTTC.

Concerning this clonotype: One end of the junction varies from germline; a read error may be responsible. The chain employs TRBV7-9 and TRBJ2-2; maybe TRBD2 (6 bases). The CDR3 length is 10 residues. Per germline, CDR1 SEHNR and CDR2 FQNEAQ (reference sequence). The CDR3 region is CAKETGGLFF. The CDR3 nucleotides are TGTGCCAAAGAGACCGGGGGGCTGTTTTTT.

This clonotype appeared many times. This rearrangement joins TRBV9 to TRBJ2-3; 7 bases map to TRBD2. CDR3 length equals 15 residues. Germline CDR1 is SGDLS and CDR2 is YYNGEE. Germline trimming cut 0 bases from V and 2 bases from J; bases unmatched to any gene: 3. The CDR3 sequence is CASSVGLADTDTQYF. In nucleotides, the CDR3 is TGTGCCAGCAGCGTAGGACTAGCCGACACAGATACGCAGTATTTT.

This clonotype was seen at least ten times. The chain combines TRBV10-3 with TRBJ2-3, with TRBD2 as a possible D gene (5 bases). CDR1 and CDR2 (germline): ENHRY, SYGVKD. This CDR3 region has 15 residues. V lost 0 bases, J lost 3 bases, and 10 bases lay in between. CDR3 bases: TGTGCCATCAGTGAGTCTCTAGCAGATACAGATACGCAGTATTTT. It yields the protein CAISESLADTDTQYF.

This clonotype was seen a handful of times. The chain employs TRBV28 and TRBJ2-5; no firm D call. The germline CDR1 and CDR2 sequences are MDHEN and SYDVKM. The CDR3 extends over 14 amino acids. V was cut by 3 bases and J by 4 bases, with 12 bases left in between. CDR3 coding DNA: TGTGCCAGCAGTTTCACGTTTATCGCAGAGACCCAGTACTTC. Translated, it gives CASSFTFIAETQYF.

The gene calls are TRBV27 and TRBJ2-2; D gene ambiguous. The CDR3 is 12 amino acids. Germline V CDR1 and CDR2: MNHEY, SMNVEV (reference sequence). V dropped 0 bases and J dropped 7 bases, with 3 bases sitting between them. This CDR3 reads CASSLSDGELFF. The DNA of the CDR3 is TGTGCCAGCAGTTTATCGGACGGGGAGCTGTTTTTT.

This clonotype was counted at least ten times. The rearrangement joins TRBV12-3 or TRBV12-4 to TRBJ2-3; D possibly corresponds to TRBD1 (6 bases). V was shortened by 7 bases and J by 1 base, with 15 bases between the two germline ends. The CDR3 totals 15 residues. The CDR3 here is CASTAFRQGTDTQYF. CDR3 bases: TGTGCCAGCACCGCGTTCCGACAGGGCACAGATACGCAGTATTTT.

The rearrangement joins TRBV24-1 to TRBJ1-5; no clear D gene. The CDR3 runs to 14 residues. Germline CDR1 is KGHDR and CDR2 is SFDVKD. V lost 6 bases, J lost 6 bases, and 14 bases lay in between. CDR3 in amino acids: CATSPTGVPQPQHF. The CDR3 DNA is TGTGCCACCAGTCCGACGGGAGTTCCTCAGCCCCAGCATTTT.

This clonotype was found many times. The chain couples TRBV6-5 to TRBJ2-4; perhaps D is TRBD1 or TRBD2 (6 bases each). Germline V CDR1 and CDR2: MNHEY, SVGAGI. The CDR3 totals 14 residues. V shed 2 bases and J shed 6 bases, with 11 bases lying between them. As DNA, the CDR3 is TGTGCCAGCAGTTACGGGGGGCCGGGAAACATTCAGTACTTC. Translated: CASSYGGPGNIQYF.

This clonotype was recorded many times. This chain links TRBV9 with TRBJ2-3, with D possibly matching TRBD1 (5 bases). Per germline, CDR1 SGDLS and CDR2 YYNGEE. The CDR3 runs 15 residues. Between the trimmed V and J ends, which lost 0 bases and 0 bases, there was a span of 8 bases. CDR3 amino acids: CASSVGTTSTDTQYF. In DNA form, the CDR3 reads TGTGCCAGCAGCGTAGGGACAACTAGCACAGATACGCAGTATTTT.

The CDR3 loop reads CASSPKTSGGAFEQFF. CDR3 nucleotide sequence: TGTGCCAGCAGCCCTAAAACTAGCGGGGGGGCCTTTGAGCAGTTCTTC. The rearrangement links TRBV7-8 to TRBJ2-1; 13 bases map to TRBD2. The ends lost 5 bases at V and 9 bases at J; junction bases unmatched: 10. The V gene's germline CDR1 is SGHVS and CDR2 FQNEAQ. This CDR3 has 16 residues.

The rearrangement joins TRBV7-9 to TRBJ2-5, with D possibly TRBD1 on 6 matching bases. V shed 5 bases and J shed 2 bases, with 12 bases lying between them. Germline values: CDR1 SEHNR, CDR2 FQNEAQ (reference sequence). The CDR3 runs to 14 residues. The CDR3 spells CASSNRDTQETQYF. CDR3 nucleotide sequence: TGTGCCAGCAGCAACCGGGACACTCAAGAGACCCAGTACTTC.

Details on this clonotype: Being one base from a much bigger clone, this may be a read error. CDR3 sequence: CASSQVASGRSVTDTQYF. In DNA form, the CDR3 reads TGTGCCAGCAGCCAAGTAGCTAGCGGGAGGTCTGTCACAGATACGCAGTATTTT. J is TRBJ2-3 and V is TRBV4-2, with 11 bases matching TRBD2. This CDR3 region has 18 residues. V gave up 1 base and J gave up 2 bases; unmatched junction bases: 8. Germline CDR1 reads LGHNA; CDR2 reads YNFKEQ.

This rearrangement joins TRBV21-1 to TRBJ1-5; the D call of TRBD1 is as the table states it, not checked on the DNA. TRBV21-1 is a pseudogene locus. This CDR3 is 20 amino acids long. CDR3 sequence reads: CASSIQLARPPFYSNQPQHF. The CDR3 coding sequence is TGTGCCAGCAGCATCCAGCTGGCGCGTCCACCTTTTTATAGCAATCAGCCCCAGCATTTT.

This clonotype was seen a handful of times. The CDR3 nucleotides are TGTGCCAGCAATGAGGCGGGGGTGAGTTACGAGCAGTACTTC. Its translation is CASNEAGVSYEQYF. This chain joins TRBV9 and TRBJ2-7, with 7 bases that match TRBD2. J was trimmed by 4 bases and V by 6 bases; bases with no gene match: 10. The CDR3 has 14 residues. The germline V gene encodes CDR1 SGDLS and CDR2 YYNGEE.

Note on this clonotype: One junction end does not reproduce the germline sequence, and a read error may be involved. This chain joins TRBV12-3 or TRBV12-4 and TRBJ2-3; perhaps D is TRBD1 or TRBD2 (6 bases each). The CDR3 covers 16 residues. This CDR3 is CASCFTSGAATDTQYF. The CDR3 DNA reads as TGTGCCAGCTGTTTTACTTCGGGGGCCGCCACAGATACGCAGTATTTT.

In this sample, this clonotype turned up a few times. This chain joins TRBV19 and TRBJ2-2; TRBD2 is a possible D gene (5 bases). From germline, CDR1 is LNHDA and CDR2 SQIVND (reference sequence). V was trimmed by 1 base and J by 7 bases, leaving 16 bases between them. The CDR3 is made up of 16 amino acids. The CDR3 is CASSIAGRARVGELFF. The CDR3 nucleotides read TGTGCCAGTAGTATAGCGGGAAGGGCACGAGTCGGGGAGCTGTTTTTT.

To note about this clonotype: An end of the junction does not agree with germline; a read error may underlie this. This chain connects TRBV19 to TRBJ2-1; no clear D gene. CDR3 length: 15 amino acids. Germline CDR1 LNHDA, CDR2 SQIVND (reference sequence). In nucleotides, the CDR3 is TGTGCCAGTAGTATAAACTCGGTTTCCTACAATGATCAGTTCTTC. Translation: CASSINSVSYNDQFF.

CDR3 amino acids: CSARDRQGYAELADPYEQYF. The CDR3, as DNA: TGCAGTGCTAGAGATCGCCAGGGATATGCCGAACTAGCGGACCCCTACGAGCAGTACTTC. The genes are TRBV20-1 and TRBJ2-7, with TRBD2 matching 8 bases. Per germline, CDR1 DFQATT and CDR2 SNEGSKA (reference sequence). Germline trimming cut 0 bases from V and 2 bases from J; bases unmatched to any gene: 21. There are 20 residues in the CDR3.

With respect to this clonotype: The CDR3 end shows no conserved phenylalanine or tryptophan, and so a read error is likely. The DNA is left out, because the CDR3 cannot be placed on it with certainty; the CDR3 is given as TCRdb lists it. This CDR3 reads CASSRVRGNGDTETFL. V gene TRBV12-3 or TRBV12-4 combines with J gene TRBJ1-1; TRBD1 was called by the table and not checked on the DNA. Ends included, the CDR3 has 16 residues.

This clonotype has ten or more counts. This chain joins TRBV19 and TRBJ2-2; no clear D. Trimming shortened V by 4 bases and J by 8 bases, and 11 bases separated the two germline ends. Germline CDR1 is LNHDA and CDR2 is SQIVND (reference sequence). This CDR3 is built from 13 residues. In DNA, the CDR3 is TGTGCCAGTAGTACCCAAGGCGCTGGGGAGCTGTTTTTT. Translated, it gives CASSTQGAGELFF.

Concerning this clonotype itself: A read error may be the cause here, since a much bigger clone is one base away. The V gene is TRBV14, the J gene TRBJ2-7; TRBD2 is a possible D gene (6 bases). The CDR3 loop spans 16 amino acids. Per the germline V gene, CDR1 is SGHDN and CDR2 is FVKESK. The CDR3 loop is CASSQNLAGNPYGQYF. The CDR3, as DNA: TGTGCCAGCAGCCAGAACCTTGCGGGGAACCCCTACGGGCAGTACTTC.

Concerning this clonotype: One end of the junction fails to match germline, which may point to a read error. V is TRBV4-1 and J is TRBJ2-7; 9 nucleotides match TRBD1. The CDR3 runs 15 residues. CDR1 MGHRA and CDR2 YSYEKL come from the germline V gene. CDR3 sequence reads: CASSQAGTGPYDQYF. The CDR3 coding sequence is TGCGCCAGCAGCCAAGCCGGGACAGGGCCCTACGACCAGTACTTC.